Below, one T cell receptor beta chain is given with its context. The data stem from a study of T cell changes during pregnancy in multiple sclerosis. This table comes from immunoSEQ multiplex PCR, and its TCRdb copy is limited to in-frame clones, with some not included. The sample includes approximately 97,000 clones, 90% seen only once; the top ten take approximately 0.76%. The germline V gene encodes CDR1 MDHEN and CDR2 SYDVKM. The CDR3 has 12 amino acids. The germline V and J ends were trimmed by 6 bases and 4 bases, with 9 bases remaining between them. V is TRBV28 and J is TRBJ1-2; the D is unclear. Sequences were derived from peripheral blood, sampled in the second trimester of pregnancy. This TCR came from a female donor in good health, enrolled as a control in a pregnancy study. The chain's CDR3 is CASSAAGYGYTF. CDR3 DNA sequence: TGTGCCAGCAGCGCGGCGGGCTATGGCTACACCTTC.